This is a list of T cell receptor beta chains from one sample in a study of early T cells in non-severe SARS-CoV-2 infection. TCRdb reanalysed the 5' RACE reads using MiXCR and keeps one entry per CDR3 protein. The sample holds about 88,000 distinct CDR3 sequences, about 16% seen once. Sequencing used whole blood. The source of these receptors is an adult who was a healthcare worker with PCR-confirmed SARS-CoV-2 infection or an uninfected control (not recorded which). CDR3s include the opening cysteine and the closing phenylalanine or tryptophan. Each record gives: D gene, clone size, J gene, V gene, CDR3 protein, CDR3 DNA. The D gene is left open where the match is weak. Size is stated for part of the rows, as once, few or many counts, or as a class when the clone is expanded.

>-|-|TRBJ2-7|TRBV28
CASSLNDRPRRIF
TGTGCCAGCAGTTTGAATGATCGACCCAGGAGGATATTC
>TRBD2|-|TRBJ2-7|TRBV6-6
CASSYLFTSGTVYEQYF
TGTGCCAGCAGTTACTTATTCACTAGCGGGACTGTCTACGAGCAGTACTTC
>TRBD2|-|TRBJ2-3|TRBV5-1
CASSLSGSPIDTDTQYF
TGCGCCAGCAGTTTGAGCGGGAGCCCGATCGACACAGATACGCAGTATTTT
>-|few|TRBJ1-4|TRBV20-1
CSAFSLGHTNEKLFF
TGCAGTGCTTTTTCATTGGGGCATACTAATGAAAAACTGTTTTTT
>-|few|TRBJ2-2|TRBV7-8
CASSFPGTSWEDGELFF
TGTGCCAGCAGCTTCCCCGGGACTTCGTGGGAGGACGGGGAGCTGTTTTTT
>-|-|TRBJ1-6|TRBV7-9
CASSRGDGRDSPLHF
TGTGCCAGCAGCCGCGGGGACGGCCGGGATTCACCCCTCCACTTT
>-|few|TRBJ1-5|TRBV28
CASSLLSVFNQPQHF
TGTGCCAGCAGTTTGTTAAGTGTTTTCAATCAGCCCCAGCATTTT
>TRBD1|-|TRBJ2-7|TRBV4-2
CASSQVIGGTGTGYEQYF
TGTGCCAGCAGCCAAGTAATCGGCGGCACCGGGACAGGCTACGAGCAGTACTTC
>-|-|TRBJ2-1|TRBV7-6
CASSLGPTYNEQFF
TGTGCCAGCAGCTTAGGGCCTACCTACAATGAGCAGTTCTTC
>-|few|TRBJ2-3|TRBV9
CASSVGVGSEDTQYF
TGTGCCAGCAGCGTAGGAGTTGGGAGCGAGGATACGCAGTATTTT
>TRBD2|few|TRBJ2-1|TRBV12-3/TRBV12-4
CASSLDSSGRPQFF
TGTGCCAGCAGTTTAGATTCCAGCGGGAGGCCTCAGTTCTTC
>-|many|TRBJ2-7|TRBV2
CASAQYEQYF
TGTGCCAGCGCTCAGTACGAGCAGTACTTC
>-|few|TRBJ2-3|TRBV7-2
CASGGYTQYF
TGTGCCAGTGGCGGGTATACGCAGTATTTT
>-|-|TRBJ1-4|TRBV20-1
CSARDAVKGEKLFF
TGCAGTGCTAGAGATGCAGTCAAGGGTGAAAAACTGTTTTTT
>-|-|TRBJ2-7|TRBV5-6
CASSFLGLSLLEQYF
TGTGCCAGCAGCTTCTTGGGACTCTCTCTTCTGGAGCAGTACTTC
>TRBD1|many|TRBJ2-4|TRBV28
CASSPMVQGANIQYF
TGTGCCAGCAGCCCCATGGTACAGGGGGCGAACATTCAGTACTTC
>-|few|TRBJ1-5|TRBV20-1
CSARLRSLGFQPQHF
TGCAGTGCTAGATTAAGGAGCTTGGGATTTCAGCCCCAGCATTTT
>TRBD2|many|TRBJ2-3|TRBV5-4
CASSVDRTSGFPDTQYF
TGTGCCAGCAGCGTCGACCGGACTAGCGGGTTCCCAGATACGCAGTATTTT
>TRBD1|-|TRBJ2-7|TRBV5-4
CASKGQDSYEQYF
TGTGCCAGCAAGGGACAGGATAGCTACGAGCAGTACTTC
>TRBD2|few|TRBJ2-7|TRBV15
CATSRAGGLVAEQYF
TGTGCCACCAGCAGAGCGGGAGGGCTCGTCGCCGAGCAGTACTTC
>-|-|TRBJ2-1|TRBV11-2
CASSLDPKQFF
TGTGCCAGCAGCTTAGACCCTAAGCAGTTCTTC
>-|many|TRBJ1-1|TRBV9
CASGGPEAFF
TGTGCCAGCGGGGGCCCGGAAGCTTTCTTT
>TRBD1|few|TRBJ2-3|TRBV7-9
CATRQGAASTDTQYF
TGTGCCACCCGCCAGGGGGCGGCTAGCACAGATACGCAGTATTTT
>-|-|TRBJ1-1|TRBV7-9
CASTIQGFTEAFF
TGTGCCAGCACAATCCAGGGTTTCACTGAAGCTTTCTTT